This TCR beta chain was sequenced for a study of T cell responses to AZD1222 COVID-19 vaccine. Study-wide background: The analysis combined second doses at about 4 or about 12 weeks. Study-wide results and limits: As reported, nearly half of all spike-specific TCRs target variant regions that are unmutated. Baseline serostatus was positive in only a handful of AZD1222 recipients.

Notes on this clone: Its antigen is unidentified.

This table comes from immunoSEQ multiplex PCR, and its TCRdb copy is limited to in-frame clones, with some not included. The sample lists fewer than 300,000 clones, 90% to 95% occurring once. The CDR3 length is 14 residues. The germline V gene encodes CDR1 MNHNY and CDR2 SVGAGI (reference sequence). V gave up 0 bases and J gave up 10 bases, with 10 bases separating them. The genes are TRBV6-6 and TRBJ1-6, with no clear D. This specimen consisted of peripheral blood, obtained on day 0 of AZD1222 vaccination. This clonotype was sampled from an adult in good health. CDR3: CASSYSDRRSPLHF. As DNA, the CDR3 is TGTGCCAGCAGTTACTCGGACCGGAGGTCACCCCTCCACTTT.